Included here is one T cell receptor (beta chain) sequence, with context. Its antigen is unknown. The limits of the CDR3 on the DNA are not certain, so only TCRdb's listed CDR3 is given. This sample was included in a study of vaccination and CD4 T cells after COVID-19. About the research overall: Post-vaccine sampling followed dose two by a median roughly 65 days (range 14 to 241).

At the Johns Hopkins FTIC core, DNA taken from cultured CD4+ T cells was sequenced by way of the Oncomine TCR Beta short-read assay. TCRdb re-called the PCR reads through MiXCR, storing one row per CDR3 protein. This sample has 6,100 or so distinct CDR3 sequences, with 44% found just once. The CDR3 region is 20 residues in length, termini included. CDR1 and CDR2 (germline): SGHVS, FQNEAQ. Noted treatment: approximately nine-day PBMC culture with coronavirus spike peptide pools or control peptides (ViraFEST assay). The sequenced sample consisted of CD4+ T cells from blood, cultured in vitro. The receptor comes from a human donor who had recovered from COVID-19. This chain connects TRBV7-8 to TRBJ2-5; TRBD2 reflects the table's D call only, with no check against the DNA. CDR3 residues: CASSFYICSALLAAQETQYF.